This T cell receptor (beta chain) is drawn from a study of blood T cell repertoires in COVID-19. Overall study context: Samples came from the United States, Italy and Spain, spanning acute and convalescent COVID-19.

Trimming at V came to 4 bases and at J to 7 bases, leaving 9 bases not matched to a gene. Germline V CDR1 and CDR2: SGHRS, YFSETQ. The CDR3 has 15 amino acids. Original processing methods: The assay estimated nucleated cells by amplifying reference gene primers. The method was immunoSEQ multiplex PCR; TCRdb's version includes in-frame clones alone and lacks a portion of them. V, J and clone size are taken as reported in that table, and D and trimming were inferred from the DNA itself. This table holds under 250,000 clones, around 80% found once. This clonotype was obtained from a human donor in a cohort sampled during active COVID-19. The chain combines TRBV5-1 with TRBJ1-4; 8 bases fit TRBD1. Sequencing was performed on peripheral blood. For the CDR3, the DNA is TGCGCCAGCAGCCCAACAGGGGGGGTATTTGAAAAACTGTTTTTT. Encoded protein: CASSPTGGVFEKLFF.